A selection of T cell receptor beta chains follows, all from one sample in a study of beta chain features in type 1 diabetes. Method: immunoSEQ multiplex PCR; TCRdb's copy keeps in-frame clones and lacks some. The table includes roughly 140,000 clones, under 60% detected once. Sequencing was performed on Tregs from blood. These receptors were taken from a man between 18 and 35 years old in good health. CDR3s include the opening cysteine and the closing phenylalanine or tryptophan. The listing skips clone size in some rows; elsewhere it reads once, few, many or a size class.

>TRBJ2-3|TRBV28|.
CASRGGTGYTDTQYF
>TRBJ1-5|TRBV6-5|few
CASSSRGNQPQHF
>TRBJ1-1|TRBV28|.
CASSKSLRGRMAFF
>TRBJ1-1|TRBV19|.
CATTGQTNTEAFF
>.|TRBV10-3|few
CATRGSSYEQYF
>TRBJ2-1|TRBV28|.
CASSFQLENSEQFF
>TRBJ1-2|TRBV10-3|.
CAISDGYNYGYTF
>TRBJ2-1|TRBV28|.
CASSLTGTSTYNEQFF
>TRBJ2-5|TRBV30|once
CAWSGSGGAVETQYF
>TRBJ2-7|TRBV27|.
CATSHLLAGVYEQYF
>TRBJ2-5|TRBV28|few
CASSFESVQTQYF
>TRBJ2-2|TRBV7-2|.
CASSINSGGAGGELFF
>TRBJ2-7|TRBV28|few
CASQRGTGIYYEQYF
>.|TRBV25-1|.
CASSSLGGERGEQYF
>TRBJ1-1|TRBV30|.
CAWSPRRGGYTEAFF
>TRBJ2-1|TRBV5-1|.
CASSPPPDNEQFF
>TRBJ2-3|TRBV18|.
CASSPTGRTDTQYF
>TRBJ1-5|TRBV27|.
CASRLGQGQGPQHF
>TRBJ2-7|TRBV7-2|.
CASSLGQGAAYEQYF
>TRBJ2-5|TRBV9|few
CASSSIGGVQETQYF
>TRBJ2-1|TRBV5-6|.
CASSLGFGEQFF
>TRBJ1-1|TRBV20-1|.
CSAAGNTEAFF
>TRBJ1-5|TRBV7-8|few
CASSLFGAGRTNQPQHF
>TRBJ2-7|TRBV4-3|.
CASSPTSGGVREQYF
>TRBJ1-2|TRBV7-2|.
CASSLGQGFVGCTF
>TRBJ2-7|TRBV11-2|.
CASSVTLISYEQYF
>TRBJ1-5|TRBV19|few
CASRASNQPQHF
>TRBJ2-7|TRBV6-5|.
CASRRGSEQYF
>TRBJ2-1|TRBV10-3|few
CAIRPGQGIHEQFF
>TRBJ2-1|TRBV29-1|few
CSVALGTYNEQFF
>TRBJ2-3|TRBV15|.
CATSRPGHGQYF
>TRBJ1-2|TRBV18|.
CASSPSPSLGSPNYGYTF
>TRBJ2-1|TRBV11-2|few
CASSFFRNYNEQFF
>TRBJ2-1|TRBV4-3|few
CASSQGGRDNEQFF
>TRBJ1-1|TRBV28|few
CASSSQDNTEAFF
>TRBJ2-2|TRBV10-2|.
CASDRERGFLTGELFF
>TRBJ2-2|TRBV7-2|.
CASSSRGGYDTGELFF
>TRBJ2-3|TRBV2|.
CASLEGGVTDTQYF
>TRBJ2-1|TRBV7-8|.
CASSLIRTSGYNEQFF
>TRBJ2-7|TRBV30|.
CAWTRQGSSYEQYF
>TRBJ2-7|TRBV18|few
CASSPGGRGQYF
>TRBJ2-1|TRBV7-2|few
CASSLAVRGPPYNEQFF
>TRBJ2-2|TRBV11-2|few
CASSPHRGWEAGELFF
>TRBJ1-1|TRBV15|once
CATSSHRAGGGFF
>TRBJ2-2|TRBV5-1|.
CASSLGGTGELFF
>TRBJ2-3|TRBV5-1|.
CASRRSVSEATDTQYF
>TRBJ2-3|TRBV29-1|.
CSVWGGSTDTQYF
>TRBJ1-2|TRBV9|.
CASSVVPGGEGYTF
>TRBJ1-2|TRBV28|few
CASSLPSGYGYTF
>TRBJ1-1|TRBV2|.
CASTILRGKAFF
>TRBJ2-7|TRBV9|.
CASSMGLAGVGEQYF